The clone carrying this T cell receptor (beta chain) was seen a few times. Blood genomic DNA input for TRB amplification was 250-500 ng. This sample is drawn from a study of T and B cells in COVID-19 patients. BIOMED2 TRB-A/B primer pools were used in multiplex TRB PCR. One entry per CDR3 protein, called by TCRdb with MiXCR from the multiplex PCR reads. The table shows approximately 18,000 distinct CDR3 sequences, with 25% to 35% occurring only once. What was sequenced was blood. The receptor was isolated from a human donor who had recovered from COVID-19.

The CDR3 DNA reads TGTGCCAGCAGTTACTCAGCAGTACAGCCCCAGCATTTT. Amino acids: CASSYSAVQPQHF. The chain employs TRBV6-5 and TRBJ1-5, with D hard to call. V gave up 0 bases and J gave up 7 bases, with 7 bases separating them. Germline assignment: CDR1 MNHEY and CDR2 SVGAGI. This CDR3 has 13 amino acids.